This T cell receptor (beta chain) was identified during a study of cytomegalovirus exposure and HLA in healthy donors. Study conclusions and caveats: In a later analysis, first-cohort TCR clusters were found to tend to co-occur in the approximately 120 validation repertoires.

Germline V gene data show CDR1 as SEHNR and CDR2 as FQNEAQ (reference sequence). The CDR3 has 15 amino acids. Trimming left V 2 bases short and J 4 bases short, with 9 bases between. TCRdb keeps only in-frame clones here, not all; method: immunoSEQ multiplex PCR. The table shows roughly 80,000 clones, with 85% to 95% occurring only once. Worth noting for this clone: The antigen is undetermined.

The chain recombines TRBV7-9 with TRBJ1-6; D might be TRBD1 (5 bases). The sequencing sample was made of PBMCs. The source is a man younger than 35 in good health and CMV-seronegative. CDR3 in amino acids: CASSLTQAYNSPLHF. The CDR3 region has the DNA TGTGCCAGCAGCTTAACACAGGCGTATAATTCACCCCTCCACTTT.